These 25 T cell receptor beta chains were all obtained from the same sample, sequenced in a study of blood T cell repertoires in COVID-19. TCRdb's copy holds only in-frame clones and misses some; the assay was immunoSEQ multiplex PCR. The repertoire holds 110,000 to 150,000 clones, around 82% seen once, with roughly 4.5% in the top ten. The specimen sequenced was peripheral blood. These receptors were obtained from a man aged 60 to 75 with acute or convalescent COVID-19.

The chain recombines TRBV27 with TRBJ2-2; 11 bases match TRBD2. The V gene's germline CDR1 is MNHEY and CDR2 SMNVEV (reference sequence). The CDR3 runs to 16 residues. V was clipped by 6 bases and J by 0 bases; unmatched bases: 3. Here the CDR3 reads CASRVGLAANTGELFF. CDR3 sequence (DNA): TGTGCCAGCAGGGTGGGACTAGCGGCGAACACCGGGGAGCTGTTTTTT.

This chain joins TRBV2 and TRBJ2-5; perhaps TRBD2 as D (5 bases). The CDR3 is made up of 13 amino acids. Germline CDR1 and CDR2: SNHLY and FYNNEI. Trimming removed 8 bases from V and 2 bases from J, with 12 bases in between. The CDR3 region has the DNA TGTGCCAGCGGTAAGGGAGAACAAGAGACCCAGTACTTC. The encoded protein is CASGKGEQETQYF.

The V gene is TRBV6-5, the J gene TRBJ1-5, with D hard to call. V was pared by 0 bases and J by 6 bases, with 6 bases between. The CDR3 runs 13 residues. Germline lookup yields CDR1 MNHEY and CDR2 SVGAGI. The CDR3 DNA reads as TGTGCCAGCAGTTACTCATCCCGTCAGCCCCAGCATTTT. This encodes CASSYSSRQPQHF.

This clone was seen only a few times. The chain recombines TRBV2 with TRBJ2-7; possible D gene TRBD1, 6 bases. Deletions cut 2 bases from V and 2 bases from J, with 13 bases between. The CDR3 is 15 residues long. Germline CDR1 is SNHLY and CDR2 is FYNNEI. In nucleotides, the CDR3 is TGTGCCAGCAGTGAACAGGGGCTATCTGCCTACGAGCAGTACTTC. Residues: CASSEQGLSAYEQYF.

In this sample, this clone turned up a few times. The chain has TRBV10-1 and TRBJ2-5, with D possibly matching TRBD2 (6 bases). CDR3 length equals 14 residues. V lost 3 bases to trimming and J lost 5 bases, with 13 bases between them. The germline gives CDR1 WNHNN, CDR2 SYGVQD (reference sequence). The chain's CDR3 is CASSESGVWETQYF. The CDR3 DNA is TGCGCCAGCAGTGAATCGGGGGTATGGGAGACCCAGTACTTC.

This chain connects TRBV27 to TRBJ2-2; 7 bases are a match to TRBD1. This CDR3 contains 15 residues. The V and J ends lost 5 bases and 7 bases, in that order; junction bases with no gene match: 10. The V gene's germline CDR1 is MNHEY and CDR2 SMNVEV (reference sequence). The CDR3 nucleotides are TGTGCCAGCAGTCCATGGGACAGAAGACTCGGGGAGCTGTTTTTT. Protein: CASSPWDRRLGELFF.

The sample holds a few counts of this clone. This sequence joins TRBV12-5 and TRBJ1-2, with D hard to call. Trimming stripped 4 bases from V and 4 bases from J, with 4 bases between. The CDR3 extends over 11 amino acids. Germline V gene sequence: CDR1 LGHNT, CDR2 FRNRAP. CDR3 sequence reads: CASGSLYGYTF. The DNA of the CDR3 is TGTGCTAGTGGTTCCCTCTATGGCTACACCTTC.

The gene calls are TRBV5-1 and TRBJ2-5; TRBD2 is a possible D gene (6 bases). V shed 4 bases and J shed 2 bases, with 15 bases lying between them. In germline, CDR1 is SGHRS, CDR2 YFSETQ. This CDR3 is 15 amino acids long. Here the CDR3 reads CASSGGTVPQETQYF. The CDR3 nucleotides read TGCGCCAGCAGCGGGGGGACCGTCCCTCAAGAGACCCAGTACTTC.

The chain joins TRBV7-9 to TRBJ2-7; D is perhaps TRBD2 (6 bases). The CDR3 runs to 13 residues. In germline, CDR1 is SEHNR, CDR2 FQNEAQ (reference sequence). Trimming cost V 8 bases and J 1 base, with 12 bases left between them. CDR3 in amino acids: CASGNGGSYEQYF. Here the CDR3 DNA reads TGTGCCAGCGGAAATGGGGGGTCCTACGAGCAGTACTTC. Supplemented by reference TRBV7-9 and TRBJ2-7, the full variable domain reads DTGVSQNPRHKITKRGQNVTFRCDPISEHNRLYWYRQTLGQGPEFLTYFQNEAQLEKSRLLSDRFSAERPKGSFSTLEIQRTEQGDSAMYLCASGNGGSYEQYFGPGTRLTVT.

The chain couples TRBV12-3 or TRBV12-4 to TRBJ2-6; D is perhaps TRBD2 (5 bases). Trimming took off 6 bases at V and 10 bases at J, with 10 bases between the two ends. CDR3 length: 12 amino acids. CDR3 coding DNA: TGTGCCAGCAGCTCAAGGAGGAACGTCCTGACTTTC. The encoded protein is CASSSRRNVLTF.

The chain has TRBV12-1 and TRBJ2-1; the table's D call, TRBD2, was not checked against the DNA. TRBV12-1 is a known pseudogene. This CDR3 comprises 16 residues. Written as DNA, the CDR3 is TGTGCCAGCAGCGTCGGACTAGCGGGCCCCTACAATGAGCAGTTCTTC. It translates to CASSVGLAGPYNEQFF.

This clone was observed a single time. The chain uses TRBV5-1 and TRBJ1-2; 9 bases fit TRBD1. V lost 4 bases and J lost 9; bases outside the gene matches: 16. Germline assignment: CDR1 SGHRS and CDR2 YFSETQ. The CDR3 spans 16 residues. The CDR3 nucleotides read TGCGCCAGCAGCCCGAGCCCCGGGACAGGGAGAGAGAGCTACACCTTC. It codes for CASSPSPGTGRESYTF.

This clone was seen a handful of times. The chain recombines TRBV5-1 with TRBJ2-1; 7 bases agree with TRBD2. Germline values: CDR1 SGHRS, CDR2 YFSETQ. The CDR3 loop spans 18 amino acids. V lost 0 bases and J lost 6; bases outside the gene matches: 15. The CDR3 sequence: CASSLDGRLAVSSNEQFF. The DNA for the CDR3 is TGCGCCAGCAGCTTGGATGGGCGGCTAGCGGTCTCTTCCAATGAGCAGTTCTTC. Variable domain in full (rest from reference TRBV5-1 and TRBJ2-1): KAGVTQTPRYLIKTRGQQVTLSCSPISGHRSVSWYQQTPGQGLQFLFEYFSETQRNKGNFPGRFSGRQFSNSRSEMNVSTLELGDSALYLCASSLDGRLAVSSNEQFFGPGTRLTVL.

This chain uses TRBV5-4 with TRBJ2-3; a weak D match, TRBD2 (6 bases). This CDR3 contains 16 residues. The germline V and J ends were trimmed by 3 bases and 2 bases, with 16 bases remaining between them. CDR1 is SGHNT, CDR2 YYREEE, per germline (reference sequence). The CDR3 sequence is CASSSRLEPLTDTQYF. The DNA for the CDR3 is TGTGCCAGCAGCTCAAGACTAGAGCCCCTCACAGATACGCAGTATTTT.

This clone was recorded many times. This chain connects TRBV20-1 to TRBJ1-1, with 8 bases aligning to TRBD1. V lost 3 bases to trimming and J lost 3 bases; unmatched junction nucleotides: 3. This CDR3 is built from 13 residues. CDR1 is DFQATT, CDR2 SNEGSKA, per germline (reference sequence). The CDR3 reads CSASSDRDTEAFF. As DNA, the CDR3 is TGCAGTGCTAGTTCGGACAGGGACACTGAAGCTTTCTTT.

This clone turned up a few times. The CDR3 bases are TGTGCCAGCAGTTTATGGGGCCATGATTCACCCCTCCACTTT. Encoded protein: CASSLWGHDSPLHF. The rearrangement joins TRBV27 to TRBJ1-6, with D maybe TRBD1 (5 bases). Trimming removed 1 base at V and 8 bases at J, with 9 bases between. This CDR3 contains 14 residues. Germline V gene data show CDR1 as MNHEY and CDR2 as SMNVEV (reference sequence).

The DNA for the CDR3 is TGTGCCAGCAGTCCAAACAGGGTACCCCAGCATTTT. Amino acid sequence: CASSPNRVPQHF. The chain combines TRBV6-5 with TRBJ1-5; possibly TRBD1 for D (6 bases). Looked up from germline, CDR1 is MNHEY and CDR2 is SVGAGI. Trimming pared 5 bases from V and 10 bases from J, leaving 12 bases between. CDR3 length: 12 amino acids.

This chain connects TRBV5-1 to TRBJ2-1; 11 bases map to TRBD2. This CDR3 is 14 amino acids long. Per germline, CDR1 SGHRS and CDR2 YFSETQ. V trimming: 4 bases; J trimming: 8 bases; junction bases outside the gene matches: 5. CDR3 DNA: TGCGCCAGCAGCACCGGGACTAGCGGCGATGAGCAGTTCTTC. It is translated as CASSTGTSGDEQFF. Variable domain in full (rest from reference TRBV5-1 and TRBJ2-1): KAGVTQTPRYLIKTRGQQVTLSCSPISGHRSVSWYQQTPGQGLQFLFEYFSETQRNKGNFPGRFSGRQFSNSRSEMNVSTLELGDSALYLCASSTGTSGDEQFFGPGTRLTVL.

The V call is TRBV5-4, the J call TRBJ2-3; D possibly corresponds to TRBD2 (5 bases). The V gene lost 6 bases and the J gene lost 2 bases, with 13 bases spanning the gap. Germline CDR1 is SGHNT and CDR2 is YYREEE (reference sequence). CDR3 size: 14 residues. CDR3 sequence: CASTLGPDTDTQYF. The CDR3 DNA follows: TGTGCCAGCACACTAGGCCCCGACACAGATACGCAGTATTTT.

This chain links TRBV10-3 with TRBJ2-7; possibly TRBD2 for D (6 bases). V was pared by 4 bases and J by 6 bases, with 16 bases between. Germline V lookup: CDR1 ENHRY, CDR2 SYGVKD. The CDR3 covers 14 residues. Here the CDR3 reads CAISASTGAFEQYF. CDR3 DNA: TGTGCCATCAGTGCGTCGACGGGAGCCTTCGAGCAGTACTTC.

This clone appeared a single time. The rearrangement joins TRBV6-1 to TRBJ2-5; 15 bases are a match to TRBD2. Germline V gives CDR1 MNHNS, CDR2 SASEGT. The CDR3 loop spans 17 amino acids. The V and J ends lost 4 bases and 5 bases, in that order; junction bases with no gene match: 8. The CDR3: CASSGRTSGRAGETQYF. The DNA of the CDR3 is TGTGCCAGCAGTGGGAGGACTAGCGGGAGGGCCGGGGAGACCCAGTACTTC.

The chain carries TRBV5-1 and TRBJ1-1; 7 bases agree with TRBD1. CDR3 length: 15 residues. V lost 1 base and J lost 1; bases outside the gene matches: 4. Germline assignment: CDR1 SGHRS and CDR2 YFSETQ. The CDR3: CASSLRGPENTEAFF. The CDR3 DNA reads as TGCGCCAGCAGCTTGAGGGGGCCGGAGAACACTGAAGCTTTCTTT.

V usage is TRBV30 and J usage is TRBJ2-2; D possibly corresponds to TRBD2 (5 bases). V was cut by 4 bases and J by 7 bases, with 13 bases left in between. CDR1 and CDR2 (germline): GTSNPN, SVGIG (reference sequence). The CDR3 totals 13 residues. The chain's CDR3 is CAWNKVGVGELFF. The CDR3 DNA sequence: TGTGCCTGGAATAAGGTCGGGGTCGGGGAGCTGTTTTTT.

V and J are TRBV5-1 and TRBJ2-5; D perhaps matches TRBD2 (6 bases). Trimming pared 4 bases from V and 9 bases from J, leaving 19 bases between. Germline loops: CDR1 SGHRS, CDR2 YFSETQ. The CDR3 has 14 residues. CDR3 residues: CASSKGLPGAAQYF. The CDR3 coding sequence is TGCGCCAGCAGCAAGGGACTTCCCGGGGCGGCCCAGTACTTC.

In its sample, this clone was seen once. V usage is TRBV5-4 and J usage is TRBJ2-3, with D maybe TRBD2 (6 bases). Germline lookup yields CDR1 SGHNT and CDR2 YYREEE (reference sequence). The CDR3 spans 15 residues. Trimming stripped 6 bases from V and 0 bases from J, with 14 bases between. In DNA, the CDR3 is TGTGCCAGCACCCTCCGGGGGTCTAGCACAGATACGCAGTATTTT. Translated, it gives CASTLRGSSTDTQYF.